The clone carrying this TCR beta chain was counted a single time. CDR1 and CDR2 (germline): LNHDA, SQIVND (reference sequence). V was pared by 5 bases and J by 1 base, with 9 bases between. This CDR3 contains 14 residues. This entry comes from a study of blood T cell repertoires in COVID-19. Study overall: Researchers got acute and convalescent COVID-19 samples from the United States, Italy and Spain.

Per the study methods: Estimation of nucleated cell counts relied on the amplification of reference gene primers. This table comes from immunoSEQ multiplex PCR, and its TCRdb copy is limited to in-frame clones, with some not included. The V and J calls and clone size were taken over from that table, and D and trimming were inferred from the DNA. The table has 200,000 to 300,000 clones, roughly 86% seen once. The receptor comes from a man aged 80 or over with acute or convalescent COVID-19. This chain links TRBV19 with TRBJ1-5, with D unclear. Sequencing used peripheral blood. The CDR3 loop reads CASSHTSSNQPQHF. Written as DNA, the CDR3 is TGTGCCAGTAGTCACACGTCCAGCAATCAGCCCCAGCATTTT.